This T cell receptor beta chain appears in the sequencing data of a study of cytomegalovirus exposure and HLA in healthy donors. Findings and limits, study-wide: The authors later linked a missense DCLRE1C variant to TCR beta V- and J-gene trimming. Judged likely to be a sequencing artifact was a cluster of highly shared sequence variants.

Trimming cost V 5 bases and J 0 bases; bases outside gene matches: 9. Germline V gene lookup returns CDR1 SGHTA and CDR2 FQGNSA. CDR3 length: 17 amino acids. This clone appeared a few times. Its antigen is not known. PCR used 60 Vbeta primers and 13 Jbeta primers. Clones were read by immunoSEQ multiplex PCR, and TCRdb kept only the in-frame ones, dropping some. Found here are roughly 170,000 clones, roughly 80% of them singletons; the top ten hold approximately 2.4%. V is TRBV7-2 and J is TRBJ2-2; 7 nucleotides line up with TRBD1. The sequence was collected from a female donor in good health and CMV-seronegative. What was sequenced was PBMCs. CDR3 sequence reads: CASSPQRQGANTGELFF. The DNA for the CDR3 is TGTGCCAGCAGCCCACAAAGGCAGGGGGCGAACACCGGGGAGCTGTTTTTT.